The 9 T cell receptor beta chains below come from one sample, sequenced in a study of T-cell reconstitution after alpha-beta-depleted transplantation in children. During its preparation, the TCRbeta library received unique molecular identifiers. One entry per CDR3 protein results from TCRdb running MiXCR on the PCR reads. There are hundreds of thousands of distinct CDR3 sequences in the sample; over 9.5% occur only once, and 4% lies in the top ten. The source material was PBMCs from the stem cell graft donor, sampled from the stem cell graft. Every receptor here comes from a human donor who donated a stem cell graft to a child with acute myeloid leukemia.

There are a few counts of this clonotype. The J gene is TRBJ2-7, the V gene TRBV5-1; D is possibly TRBD1 or TRBD2 (6 bases each). Germline assignment: CDR1 SGHRS and CDR2 YFSETQ. Deletions cut 4 bases from V and 5 bases from J, with 19 bases between. The CDR3 sequence is 15 residues long. The CDR3, as DNA: TGCGCCAGCAGCCCTCAGGGAAAAGGGGGGAACGAGCAGTACTTC. Translating gives CASSPQGKGGNEQYF.

This clonotype was seen repeatedly, ten times or more. This chain uses TRBV20-1 with TRBJ2-3; 9 nucleotides agree with TRBD1. Unmatched junction bases numbered 7, after V lost 2 bases and J lost 4 bases. CDR1 DFQATT and CDR2 SNEGSKA come from the germline V gene (reference sequence). The CDR3 contains 15 residues. The chain's CDR3 is CSARSRDREADTQYF. The CDR3 DNA follows: TGCAGTGCTAGATCCCGGGACAGGGAGGCAGATACGCAGTATTTT.

This clonotype was recorded a few times. The rearrangement uses TRBV6-2 or TRBV6-3 and TRBJ2-1, with 12 nucleotides matching TRBD2. The CDR3 totals 18 residues. Looked up from germline, CDR1 is MNHEY and CDR2 is SVGEGT. With 2 bases clipped from V and 7 bases from J, the junction kept 12 bases outside the gene matches. This CDR3 reads CASSYGRLAGGPWNEQFF. The CDR3 DNA reads TGTGCCAGCAGTTACGGTAGGCTAGCGGGAGGGCCTTGGAATGAGCAGTTCTTC.

There are many counts of this clonotype. V gene TRBV20-1 combines with J gene TRBJ1-1, with D unresolved. The CDR3 has 17 residues. V was trimmed by 0 bases and J by 0 bases, leaving 17 bases between them. Germline assignment: CDR1 DFQATT and CDR2 SNEGSKA (reference sequence). The CDR3 sequence: CSARDDRATPLNTEAFF. The CDR3 bases are TGCAGTGCTAGAGATGATAGGGCGACCCCCCTGAACACTGAAGCTTTCTTT.

The J gene is TRBJ1-2, the V gene TRBV20-1; 9 bases are shared with TRBD1. Germline V gene lookup returns CDR1 DFQATT and CDR2 SNEGSKA (reference sequence). J lost 7 bases, V lost 6 bases, and 6 bases had no gene match. The CDR3 is made up of 12 amino acids. CDR3 coding DNA: TGCAGTGCAACCGGGACAGGGATTGGCTACACCTTC. It specifies CSATGTGIGYTF.

This clonotype has a handful of counts. The rearrangement joins TRBV4-3 to TRBJ1-4; a weak D match, TRBD1 (5 bases). This CDR3 spans 13 amino acids. From germline, CDR1 is LGHNA and CDR2 YSLEER. The germline V and J ends were trimmed by 0 bases and 8 bases, with 7 bases remaining between them. CDR3 sequence (DNA): TGCGCCAGCAGCCAAGATGAGGGGGAAAAACTGTTTTTT. Translation gives CASSQDEGEKLFF.

This clonotype was recorded a few times. V is TRBV5-1 and J is TRBJ2-1, with 8 bases fitting TRBD2. The CDR3 totals 17 residues. Trimming removed 4 bases from V and 0 bases from J; junction bases left unmatched: 9. Germline V gene data show CDR1 as SGHRS and CDR2 as YFSETQ. Here the CDR3 DNA reads TGCGCCAGCAGCCCCCGGGTAGCGGGGAGCTCCTACAATGAGCAGTTCTTC. Translated, it gives CASSPRVAGSSYNEQFF.

This clonotype appeared a few times. The chain employs TRBV6-5 and TRBJ2-7; 8 bases are shared with TRBD1. V lost 0 bases to trimming and J lost 4 bases; unmatched junction nucleotides: 8. Germline values: CDR1 MNHEY, CDR2 SVGAGI. The CDR3 sequence is 16 residues long. The CDR3 DNA follows: TGTGCCAGCAGTTACTCGCTCTCCGGGACAGGTTACGAGCAGTACTTC. Amino acid sequence: CASSYSLSGTGYEQYF.

This clonotype was observed a few times. This CDR3 is CASSRAGAVETQYF. The DNA of the CDR3 is TGTGCCAGCAGTCGGGCGGGAGCGGTGGAGACCCAGTACTTC. The chain couples TRBV27 to TRBJ2-5, with 7 bases that match TRBD2. The CDR3 is 14 amino acids. Germline V gives CDR1 MNHEY, CDR2 SMNVEV (reference sequence). V lost 5 bases and J lost 5; bases outside the gene matches: 8.